This is a list of T cell receptor beta chains from one sample in a study of blood T cell repertoires in COVID-19. Measured with immunoSEQ multiplex PCR; TCRdb has only the in-frame clones, and not every one. Of about 140,000 clones listed, more than 75% are singletons. The sample comprised peripheral blood. Receptors were obtained from a man older than 75 with acute or convalescent COVID-19. Each CDR3 is given with its conserved first and last residue. The D gene is left open where the match is weak. Size values are once, few and many counts, or a class for expanded clones, and some rows have none.

D gene,clone size,J gene,V gene,CDR3 protein,CDR3 DNA
TRBD1,.,TRBJ1-1,TRBV11-2,CASSRGGTGSTEAFF,TGTGCCAGCAGCCGAGGCGGGACAGGGAGCACTGAAGCTTTCTTT
TRBD1,few,TRBJ2-7,TRBV2,CASVLGGAGSEQYF,TGTGCCAGCGTCCTAGGGGGCGCCGGTAGCGAGCAGTACTTC
TRBD2,.,TRBJ2-1,TRBV29-1,CSALTSGTYNEQFF,TGCAGCGCCCTGACTAGCGGGACCTACAATGAGCAGTTCTTC
TRBD1,.,TRBJ2-6,TRBV25-1,CASSGGTGNSGANVLTF,TGTGCCAGCAGTGGCGGGACAGGGAATAGTGGGGCCAACGTCCTGACTTTC
TRBD1,.,TRBJ2-3,TRBV5-1,CASSSTDRAGDTQYF,TGCGCCAGCAGCTCAACTGACAGGGCGGGAGATACGCAGTATTTT
TRBD1,.,TRBJ2-7,TRBV24-1,CATSAGTGGFSDEQYF,TGTGCCACCAGTGCGGGGACAGGGGGCTTTTCCGACGAGCAGTACTTC
.,once,TRBJ1-1,TRBV7-9,CASSLGHFQNTEAFF,TGTGCCAGCAGCTTAGGACATTTCCAGAACACTGAAGCTTTCTTT
.,.,TRBJ1-3,TRBV5-1,CASSRGQPSGNTIYF,TGCGCCAGCAGCAGAGGACAGCCCTCTGGAAACACCATATATTTT
.,.,TRBJ1-2,TRBV9,CASSAIESRYGYTF,TGTGCCAGCAGCGCCATAGAATCTCGCTATGGCTACACCTTC
TRBD1,few,TRBJ2-3,TRBV25-1,CASSEGQPNTDTQYF,TGTGCCAGCAGTGAGGGACAGCCTAACACAGATACGCAGTATTTT
.,.,TRBJ1-2,TRBV7-2,CASSPDSSYGYTF,TGTGCCAGCAGCCCTGACAGCTCCTATGGCTACACCTTC
.,.,TRBJ1-3,TRBV28,CASSFRFRGTGNTIYF,TGTGCCAGCAGTTTTAGGTTTAGAGGCACTGGAAACACCATATATTTT
.,.,TRBJ2-2,TRBV24-1,CATSDSLTGELFF,TGTGCCACCAGTGATTCCCTAACCGGGGAGCTGTTTTTT
TRBD1,.,TRBJ2-3,TRBV7-3,CASSKGQATDTQYF,TGTGCCAGCAGCAAGGGACAGGCCACAGATACGCAGTATTTT
TRBD1,.,TRBJ2-5,TRBV18,CASSFGTEVSQETQYF,TGTGCCAGCTCATTCGGGACAGAGGTATCCCAAGAGACCCAGTACTTC
.,once,TRBJ2-2,TRBV2,CASSGLDLNTGELFF,TGTGCCAGCAGTGGACTAGATTTGAACACCGGGGAGCTGTTTTTT
TRBD1,few,TRBJ1-5,TRBV25-1,CASSESGRGLDQPQHF,TGTGCCAGCAGTGAATCAGGCAGGGGGCTAGATCAGCCCCAGCATTTT
.,.,TRBJ2-1,TRBV5-1,CASSLFVAGSSYNEQFF,TGCGCCAGCAGCTTGTTCGTTGCGGGCAGCTCCTACAATGAGCAGTTCTTC
TRBD1,.,TRBJ2-7,TRBV27,CASSRTGGSYEQYF,TGTGCCAGCAGTAGGACAGGGGGATCGTACGAGCAGTACTTC
TRBD2,.,TRBJ2-5,TRBV7-2,CASSSQRGGAGTQYF,TGTGCCAGCAGCTCTCAGCGGGGGGGGGCCGGGACCCAGTACTTC
TRBD2,.,TRBJ2-5,TRBV7-3,CASSPASGGAGETQYF,TGTGCCAGCAGCCCCGCTAGCGGGGGGGCGGGGGAGACCCAGTACTTC
.,.,TRBJ2-5,TRBV10-3,CAISTGLVETQYF,TGTGCCATCAGTACAGGGTTGGTGGAGACCCAGTACTTC
.,.,TRBJ1-1,TRBV11-2,CASSLASWGGAAFF,TGTGCCAGCAGCTTAGCTTCTTGGGGGGGAGCAGCTTTCTTT
TRBD2,.,TRBJ2-1,TRBV6-6,CASSSRTSGGYNEQFF,TGTGCCAGCAGTTCCCGGACTAGCGGGGGGTACAATGAGCAGTTCTTC
.,.,TRBJ2-1,TRBV28,CASSLGLAGHEQFF,TGTGCCAGCAGTTTAGGGCTAGCAGGTCATGAGCAGTTCTTC
TRBD1,.,TRBJ1-2,TRBV27,CASSIRTGGNYGYTF,TGTGCCAGCAGTATTAGGACAGGGGGGAACTATGGCTACACCTTC
.,.,TRBJ1-2,TRBV6-2/TRBV6-3,CASSYTGRGPKGYTF,TGTGCCAGCAGTTACACGGGGAGAGGGCCTAAAGGCTACACCTTC
TRBD1,.,TRBJ1-1,TRBV6-2/TRBV6-3,CASSTSRGQTEAFF,TGTGCCAGCAGTACGTCCAGGGGGCAGACTGAAGCTTTCTTT
.,.,TRBJ2-4,TRBV2,CASSPRGSLAKNIQYF,TGTGCCAGCAGTCCTCGGGGGTCCTTGGCCAAAAACATTCAGTACTTC
TRBD1,few,TRBJ1-5,TRBV2,CASSDPYRGNQPQHF,TGTGCCAGCAGTGATCCTTACAGGGGGAATCAGCCCCAGCATTTT
.,.,TRBJ2-7,TRBV7-9,CASSFPALSSSYEQYF,TGTGCCAGCAGTTTCCCGGCCCTCTCTAGCTCCTACGAGCAGTACTTC
.,few,TRBJ1-5,TRBV29-1,CSVAGTTNQPQHF,TGCAGCGTTGCCGGGACAACTAATCAGCCCCAGCATTTT
.,.,TRBJ2-3,TRBV2,CASRSTGADTQYF,TGTGCCAGCAGAAGTACGGGGGCAGATACGCAGTATTTT
TRBD1,.,TRBJ1-1,TRBV11-2,CASSTYRGQFEAFF,TGTGCCAGCAGCACCTACCGGGGACAGTTCGAAGCTTTCTTT
.,.,TRBJ2-2,TRBV19,CASTVAGELFF,TGTGCCAGTACGGTGGCCGGGGAGCTGTTTTTT
.,.,TRBJ2-7,TRBV3-1/TRBV3-2,CASPHSRGSDEQYF,TGTGCCAGCCCCCATAGTAGAGGTAGCGACGAGCAGTACTTC
.,.,TRBJ1-1,TRBV27,CASSGRPGILNTEAFF,TGTGCCAGCAGTGGGCGACCCGGCATACTTAACACTGAAGCTTTCTTT
.,.,TRBJ1-1,TRBV10-3,CAITAEGRTEAFF,TGTGCCATCACGGCGGAGGGGCGGACTGAAGCTTTCTTT
TRBD1,.,TRBJ1-2,TRBV12-3/TRBV12-4,CASSETGSYGYTF,TGTGCCAGCAGTGAGACAGGGTCCTATGGCTACACCTTC
.,.,TRBJ1-1,TRBV6-5,CASSKAGNTEAFF,TGTGCCAGCAGTAAGGCGGGGAACACTGAAGCTTTCTTT
.,.,TRBJ2-3,TRBV7-3,CASSLGRGTDTQYF,TGTGCCAGCAGCTTGGGCAGGGGTACAGATACGCAGTATTTT
.,.,TRBJ1-5,TRBV27,CASSDSNGNQPQHF,TGTGCCAGCAGTGACAGTAACGGCAATCAGCCCCAGCATTTT
.,.,TRBJ1-6,TRBV12-3/TRBV12-4,CASSYGESPLHF,TGTGCCAGCAGCTACGGAGAATCACCCCTCCACTTT
.,.,TRBJ2-7,TRBV6-2/TRBV6-3,CASSYSPDKSSYEQYF,TGTGCCAGCAGTTACTCGCCGGACAAGAGCTCCTACGAGCAGTACTTC
.,few,TRBJ2-3,TRBV12-3/TRBV12-4,CANRGRELDTQYF,TGTGCCAACCGCGGAAGGGAGCTAGATACGCAGTATTTT
TRBD1,.,TRBJ1-1,TRBV28,CATQGLIAEAFF,TGTGCCACACAGGGGCTTATCGCTGAAGCTTTCTTT
TRBD1,.,TRBJ2-3,TRBV5-1,CASSPTGFADTQYF,TGCGCCAGCAGCCCGACAGGGTTTGCAGATACGCAGTATTTT
.,few,TRBJ1-6,TRBV27,CASSFIMKDLRNSPLHF,TGTGCCAGCAGTTTTATCATGAAGGACTTGAGGAATTCACCCCTCCACTTT
.,.,TRBJ2-5,TRBV5-1,CASSFGAASLGETQYF,TGCGCCAGCAGCTTTGGGGCGGCATCTCTAGGGGAGACCCAGTACTTC
.,.,TRBJ2-7,TRBV20-1,CSASLTGHEQYF,TGCAGTGCTAGTTTGACAGGCCACGAGCAGTACTTC
TRBD1,.,TRBJ2-4,TRBV5-1,CASSLTGTGNKNIQYF,TGCGCCAGCAGCTTAACCGGGACAGGGAACAAAAACATTCAGTACTTC
.,few,TRBJ2-7,TRBV28,CASSNPTGKHEQYF,TGTGCCAGCAGTAATCCCACAGGGAAGCACGAGCAGTACTTC
.,.,TRBJ1-1,TRBV11-2,CASSLVPFKGSGGEAFF,TGTGCCAGCAGCTTAGTCCCCTTTAAGGGGTCGGGTGGTGAAGCTTTCTTT
.,once,TRBJ1-4,TRBV28,CASRSRPKNEKLFF,TGTGCCAGCAGGTCGCGCCCGAAGAATGAAAAACTGTTTTTT
TRBD2,.,TRBJ2-1,TRBV5-4,CASSWWTSGYNEQFF,TGTGCCAGCAGCTGGTGGACTAGCGGATACAATGAGCAGTTCTTC
TRBD2,.,TRBJ2-3,TRBV14,CASSQLTSGGKTQYF,TGTGCCAGCAGCCAATTGACTAGCGGGGGGAAGACGCAGTATTTT
.,few,TRBJ2-2,TRBV25-1,CASREMGTGELFF,TGTGCCAGCAGGGAGATGGGCACCGGGGAGCTGTTTTTT
.,.,TRBJ1-4,TRBV5-6,CASSLARGVGKLFF,TGTGCCAGCAGCTTGGCCCGGGGGGTCGGAAAACTGTTTTTT
TRBD1,once,TRBJ1-1,TRBV2,CASSATGGTEAFF,TGTGCCAGCAGTGCGACAGGGGGCACTGAAGCTTTCTTT
.,.,TRBJ1-1,TRBV27,CASRVQGSKGTEAFF,TGTGCCAGCAGAGTACAGGGCAGCAAGGGCACTGAAGCTTTCTTT